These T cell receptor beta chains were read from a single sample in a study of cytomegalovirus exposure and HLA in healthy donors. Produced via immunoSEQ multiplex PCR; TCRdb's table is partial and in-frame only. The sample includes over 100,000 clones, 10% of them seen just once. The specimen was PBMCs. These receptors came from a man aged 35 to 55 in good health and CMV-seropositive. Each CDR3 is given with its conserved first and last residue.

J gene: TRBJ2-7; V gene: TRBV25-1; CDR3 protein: CASSAAVGTSGSYEQYF
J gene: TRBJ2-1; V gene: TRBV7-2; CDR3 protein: CASSGSGRAGVEQFF
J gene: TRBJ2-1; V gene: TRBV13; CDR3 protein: CANNPADSSYNEQFF
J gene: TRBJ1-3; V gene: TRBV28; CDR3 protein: CASSPPDGAGNTIYF
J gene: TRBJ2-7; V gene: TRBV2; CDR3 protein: CASSLNSYEQYF
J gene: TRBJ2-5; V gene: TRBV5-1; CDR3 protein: CASAPGFPPRETQYF
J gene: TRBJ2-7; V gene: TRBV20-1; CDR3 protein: CSAQQGYEQYF
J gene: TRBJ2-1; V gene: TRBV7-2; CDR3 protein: CASSYAGLTSYNEQFF
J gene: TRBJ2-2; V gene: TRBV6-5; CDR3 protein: CAARPGLEVTGELFF
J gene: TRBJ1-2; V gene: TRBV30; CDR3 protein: CAWSPGTGGFGYTF
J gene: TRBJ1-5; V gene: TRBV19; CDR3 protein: CASSISSAGGQHF
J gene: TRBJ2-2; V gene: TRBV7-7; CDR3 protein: CASSWSTGELFF
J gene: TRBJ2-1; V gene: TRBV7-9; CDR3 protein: CAQEEASYNEQFF
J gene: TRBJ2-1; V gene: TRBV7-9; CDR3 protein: CASNYRPSGSSYNEQFF
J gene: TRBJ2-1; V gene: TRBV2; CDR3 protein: CASSGAGTENNEQFF
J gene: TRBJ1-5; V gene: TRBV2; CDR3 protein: CASSEEGGNQPQHF
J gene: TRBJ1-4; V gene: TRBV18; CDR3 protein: CASSSGGAEKLFF
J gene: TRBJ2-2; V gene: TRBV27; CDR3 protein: CASSLVSRTGELFF
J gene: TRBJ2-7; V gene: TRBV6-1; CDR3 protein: CASTRLDLYEQYF
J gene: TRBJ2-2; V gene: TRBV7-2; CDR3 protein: CASSLSRQGALTGELFF
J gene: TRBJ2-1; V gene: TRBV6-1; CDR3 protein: CASSADRNNEQFF
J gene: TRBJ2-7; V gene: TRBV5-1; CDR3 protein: CASSIDRGTYEQYF
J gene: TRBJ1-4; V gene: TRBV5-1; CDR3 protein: CASSTGQNEKLFF
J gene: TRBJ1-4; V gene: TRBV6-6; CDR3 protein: CASSYSGPNEKLFF
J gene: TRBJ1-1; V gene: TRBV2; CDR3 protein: CASMRVGTEAFF
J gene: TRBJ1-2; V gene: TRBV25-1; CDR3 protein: CASSEAGLYGYTF
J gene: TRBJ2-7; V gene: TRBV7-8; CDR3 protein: CASSPRGLADSSYEQYF
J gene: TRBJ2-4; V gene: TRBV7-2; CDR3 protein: CASSLAAGGSKNIQYF
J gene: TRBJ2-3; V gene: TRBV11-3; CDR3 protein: CASSKGQGSDTQYF
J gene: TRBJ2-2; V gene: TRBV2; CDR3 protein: CASRGGQGNTGELFF
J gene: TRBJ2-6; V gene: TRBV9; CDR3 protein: CASSAPGQPSGANVLTF
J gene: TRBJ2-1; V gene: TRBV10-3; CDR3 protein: CAIGLSGTNNNEQFF
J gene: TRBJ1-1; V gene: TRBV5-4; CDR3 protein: CASSSSLTEAFF